This T cell receptor (beta chain) derives from a study of blood T cell repertoires in COVID-19. Germline loops: CDR1 MNHEY, CDR2 SVGAGI. There are 14 residues in the CDR3. V was cut by 6 bases and J by 7 bases, with 16 bases left in between. In the original processing: Nucleated cell counts were estimated from reference gene primer amplification. Here immunoSEQ multiplex PCR was the method, and the copy in TCRdb shows in-frame clones only, minus some. V, J and clone size were drawn from that table, and D and trimming were deduced from the DNA. The sample has 120,000 to 150,000 clones; around 87% are singletons.

The receptor's source is a woman between 55 and 75 years old with active COVID-19. The chain joins TRBV6-5 to TRBJ2-1, with D maybe TRBD2 (7 bases). The material sequenced was peripheral blood. CDR3 sequence (DNA): TGTGCCAGCAGCCTAAGGGGGGGTTGGAATGAGCAGTTCTTC. Amino acid sequence: CASSLRGGWNEQFF.